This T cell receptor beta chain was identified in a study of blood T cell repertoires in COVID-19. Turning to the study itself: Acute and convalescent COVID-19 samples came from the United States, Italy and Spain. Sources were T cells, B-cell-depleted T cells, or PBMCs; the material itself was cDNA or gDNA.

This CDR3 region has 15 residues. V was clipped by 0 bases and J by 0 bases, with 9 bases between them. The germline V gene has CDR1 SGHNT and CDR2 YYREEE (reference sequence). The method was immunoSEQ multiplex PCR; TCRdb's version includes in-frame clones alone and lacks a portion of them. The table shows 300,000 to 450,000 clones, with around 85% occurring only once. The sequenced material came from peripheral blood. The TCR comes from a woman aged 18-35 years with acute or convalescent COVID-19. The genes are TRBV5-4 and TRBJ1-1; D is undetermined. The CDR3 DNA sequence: TGTGCCAGCAGCTTGGGGACTTTTATGAACACTGAAGCTTTCTTT. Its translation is CASSLGTFMNTEAFF.